This T cell receptor (beta chain) originates from a study of type 1 regulatory T cells. Whole-study context: T-allo10 is a Tr1-enriched, alloantigen-specific CD4 T cell product made in vitro. Study-wide points: Tr1 cells had a more restricted TCR repertoire than non-Tr1 cells.

About this clonotype itself: Its target is not known.

The CDR3 runs 15 residues. Germline values: CDR1 SEHNR, CDR2 FQNEAQ (reference sequence). The junction had 7 bases not matched to a gene; V was cut back by 5 bases and J by 4 bases. MiXCR, applied by TCRdb to the reads, yields one record per CDR3 protein. The table lists 60,000 to 70,000 distinct CDR3 sequences, about 48% of them singletons. The chain is built from TRBV7-9 and TRBJ1-3; 8 bases match TRBD1. The clonotype comes from a human donor in good health. What was sequenced was cultured non-Tr1 T cells, either the whole culture or a sorted T cell fraction (not recorded which). The CDR3 DNA reads TGTGCCAGCAGCACCCGACAGGGGAGGGGAAACACCATATATTTT. Protein product: CASSTRQGRGNTIYF.